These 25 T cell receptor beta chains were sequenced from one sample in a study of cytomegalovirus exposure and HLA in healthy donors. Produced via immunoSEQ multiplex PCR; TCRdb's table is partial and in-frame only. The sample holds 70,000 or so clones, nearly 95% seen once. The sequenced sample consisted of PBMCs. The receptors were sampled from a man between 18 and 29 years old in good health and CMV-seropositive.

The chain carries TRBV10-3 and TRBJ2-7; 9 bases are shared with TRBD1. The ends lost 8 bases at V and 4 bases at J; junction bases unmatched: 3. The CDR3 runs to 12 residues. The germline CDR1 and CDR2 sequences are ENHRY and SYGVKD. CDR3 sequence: CAIAGQGYEQYF. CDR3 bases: TGTGCCATCGCGGGACAGGGTTACGAGCAGTACTTC.

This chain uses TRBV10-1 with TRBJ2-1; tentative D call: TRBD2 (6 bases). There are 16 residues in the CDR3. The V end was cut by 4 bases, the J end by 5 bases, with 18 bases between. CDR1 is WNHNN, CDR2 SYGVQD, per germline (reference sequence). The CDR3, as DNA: TGCGCCAGCAGTGCCATCATAGCCGGAGGGGACAATGAGCAGTTCTTC. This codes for CASSAIIAGGDNEQFF.

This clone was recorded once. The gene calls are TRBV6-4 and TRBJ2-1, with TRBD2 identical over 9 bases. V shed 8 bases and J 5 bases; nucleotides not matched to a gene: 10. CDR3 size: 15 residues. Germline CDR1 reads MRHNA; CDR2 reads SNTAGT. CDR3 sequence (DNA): TGTGCCAGCGGGTCCGGGACTAGCATCGACAATGAGCAGTTCTTC. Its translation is CASGSGTSIDNEQFF.

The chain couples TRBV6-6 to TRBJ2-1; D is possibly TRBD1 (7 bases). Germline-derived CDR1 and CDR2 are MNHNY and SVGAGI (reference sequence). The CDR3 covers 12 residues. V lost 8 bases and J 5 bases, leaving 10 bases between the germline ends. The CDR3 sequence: CASGRGDNEQFF. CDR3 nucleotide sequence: TGTGCCAGCGGCAGGGGGGACAATGAGCAGTTCTTC.

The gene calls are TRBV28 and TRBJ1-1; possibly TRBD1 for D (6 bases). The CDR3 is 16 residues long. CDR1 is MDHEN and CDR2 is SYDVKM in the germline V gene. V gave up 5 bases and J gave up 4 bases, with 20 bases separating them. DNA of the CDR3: TGTGCCAGCAGTCCCCCGGCTGGGGGCGGCGGCACTGAAGCTTTCTTT. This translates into CASSPPAGGGGTEAFF.

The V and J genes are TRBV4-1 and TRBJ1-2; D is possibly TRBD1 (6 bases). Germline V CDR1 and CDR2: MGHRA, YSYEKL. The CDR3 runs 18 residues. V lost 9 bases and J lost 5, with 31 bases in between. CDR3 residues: CASGLYLDSGDSTYGYTF. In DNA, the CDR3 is TGCGCCAGTGGCCTCTATTTGGACAGCGGGGATTCAACATATGGCTACACCTTC.

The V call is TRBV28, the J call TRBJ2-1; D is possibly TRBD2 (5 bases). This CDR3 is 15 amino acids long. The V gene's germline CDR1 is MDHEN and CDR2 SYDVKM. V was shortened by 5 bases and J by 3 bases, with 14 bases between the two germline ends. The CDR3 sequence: CASSLLGLNYNEQFF. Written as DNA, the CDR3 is TGTGCCAGCAGTCTTTTAGGACTTAACTACAATGAGCAGTTCTTC.

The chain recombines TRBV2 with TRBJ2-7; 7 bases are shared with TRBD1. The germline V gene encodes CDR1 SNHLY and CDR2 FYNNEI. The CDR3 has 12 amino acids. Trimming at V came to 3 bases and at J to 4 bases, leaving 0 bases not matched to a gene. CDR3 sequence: CASSDRGYEQYF. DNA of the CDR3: TGTGCCAGCAGTGACAGGGGGTACGAGCAGTACTTC. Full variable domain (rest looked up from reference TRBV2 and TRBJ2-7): EPEVTQTPSHQVTQMGQEVILRCVPISNHLYFYWYRQILGQKVEFLVSFYNNEISEKSEIFDDQFSVERPDGSNFTLKIRSTKLEDSAMYFCASSDRGYEQYFGPGTRLTVT.

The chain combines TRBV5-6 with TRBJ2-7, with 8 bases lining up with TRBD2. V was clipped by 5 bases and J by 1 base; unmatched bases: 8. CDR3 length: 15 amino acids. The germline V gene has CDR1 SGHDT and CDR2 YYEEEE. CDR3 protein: CASRPPGGESYEQYF. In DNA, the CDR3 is TGTGCCAGCAGACCACCCGGGGGGGAATCCTACGAGCAGTACTTC.

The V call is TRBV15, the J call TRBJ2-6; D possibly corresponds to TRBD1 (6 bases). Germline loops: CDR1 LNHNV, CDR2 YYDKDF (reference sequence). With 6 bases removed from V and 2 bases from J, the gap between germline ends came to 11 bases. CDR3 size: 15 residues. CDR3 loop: CATSASGAGANVLTF. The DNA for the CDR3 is TGTGCCACCAGTGCATCAGGGGCTGGGGCCAACGTCCTGACTTTC.

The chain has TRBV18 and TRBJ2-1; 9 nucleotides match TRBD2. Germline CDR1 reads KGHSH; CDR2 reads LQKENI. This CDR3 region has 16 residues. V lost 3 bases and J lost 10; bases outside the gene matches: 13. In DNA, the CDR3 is TGTGCCAGCTCACCTCCGGGACTAGCCCCAGGGGAAGAGCAGTTCTTC. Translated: CASSPPGLAPGEEQFF.

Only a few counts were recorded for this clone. This CDR3 is CASSYTEAFF. The CDR3 DNA sequence: TGTGCCAGCAGCTACACTGAAGCTTTCTTT. This chain joins TRBV6-6 and TRBJ1-1; D remains unclear. The germline V gene has CDR1 MNHNY and CDR2 SVGAGI (reference sequence). This CDR3 comprises 10 residues. V was pared by 6 bases and J by 3 bases, with 2 bases between.

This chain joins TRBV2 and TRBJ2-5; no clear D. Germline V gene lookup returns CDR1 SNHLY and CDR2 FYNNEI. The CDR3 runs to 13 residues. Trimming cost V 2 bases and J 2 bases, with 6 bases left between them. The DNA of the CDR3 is TGTGCCAGCAGTGAAATGCGGCAAGAGACCCAGTACTTC. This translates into CASSEMRQETQYF.

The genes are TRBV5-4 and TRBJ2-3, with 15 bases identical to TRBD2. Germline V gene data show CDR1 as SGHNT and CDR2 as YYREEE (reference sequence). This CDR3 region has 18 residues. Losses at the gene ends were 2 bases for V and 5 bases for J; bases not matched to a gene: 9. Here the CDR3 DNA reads TGTGCCAGCAGCTTCGGACTAGCGGGAGGGCCGGTAAAAGATACGCAGTATTTT. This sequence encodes CASSFGLAGGPVKDTQYF.

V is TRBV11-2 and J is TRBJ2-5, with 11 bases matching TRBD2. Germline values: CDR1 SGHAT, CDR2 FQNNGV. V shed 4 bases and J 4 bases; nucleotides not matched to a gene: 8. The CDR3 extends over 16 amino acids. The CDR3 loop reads CASSSVAGGRRETQYF. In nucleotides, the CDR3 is TGTGCCAGCAGCTCCGTAGCGGGAGGGAGGCGAGAGACCCAGTACTTC. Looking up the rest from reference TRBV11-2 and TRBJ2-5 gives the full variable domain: EAGVAQSPRYKIIEKRQSVAFWCNPISGHATLYWYQQILGQGPKLLIQFQNNGVVDDSQLPKDRFSAERLKGVDSTLKIQPAKLEDSAVYLCASSSVAGGRRETQYFGPGTRLLVL.

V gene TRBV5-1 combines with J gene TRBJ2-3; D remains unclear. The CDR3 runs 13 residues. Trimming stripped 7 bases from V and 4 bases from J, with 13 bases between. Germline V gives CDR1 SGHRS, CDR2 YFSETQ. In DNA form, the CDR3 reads TGCGCCAGCCAAGCACCCCCCGCAGATACGCAGTATTTT. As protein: CASQAPPADTQYF.

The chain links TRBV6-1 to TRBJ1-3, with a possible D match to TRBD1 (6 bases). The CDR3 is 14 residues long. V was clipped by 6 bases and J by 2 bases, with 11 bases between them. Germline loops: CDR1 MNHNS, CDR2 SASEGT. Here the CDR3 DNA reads TGTGCCAGCAGGAACAGGGCTCCTGGAAACACCATATATTTT. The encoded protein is CASRNRAPGNTIYF.

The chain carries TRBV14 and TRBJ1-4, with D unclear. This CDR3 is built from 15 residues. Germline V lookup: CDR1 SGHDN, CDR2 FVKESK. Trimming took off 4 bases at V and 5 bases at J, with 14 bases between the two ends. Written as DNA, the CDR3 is TGTGCCAGCAGCCTCAACAGCGGTCTAAATGAAAAACTGTTTTTT. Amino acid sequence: CASSLNSGLNEKLFF.

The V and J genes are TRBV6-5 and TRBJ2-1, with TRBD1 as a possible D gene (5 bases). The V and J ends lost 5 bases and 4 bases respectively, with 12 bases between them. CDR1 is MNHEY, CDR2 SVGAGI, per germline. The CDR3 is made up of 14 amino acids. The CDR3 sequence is CASSPLTAYNEQFF. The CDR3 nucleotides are TGTGCCAGCAGTCCCCTGACAGCGTACAATGAGCAGTTCTTC.

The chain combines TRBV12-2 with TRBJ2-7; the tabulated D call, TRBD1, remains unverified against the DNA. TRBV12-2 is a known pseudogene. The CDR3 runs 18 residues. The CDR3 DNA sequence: TGTGCAAGTCGCTTTGGACAGGGGGAGGCTAGGTCGCCCGGGGAGCAGTACTTC. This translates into CASRFGQGEARSPGEQYF.

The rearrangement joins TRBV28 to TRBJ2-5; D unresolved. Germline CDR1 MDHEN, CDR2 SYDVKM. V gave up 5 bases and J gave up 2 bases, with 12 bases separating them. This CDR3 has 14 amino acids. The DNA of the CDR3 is TGTGCCAGCAGTCAGTACCGATTACAAGAGACCCAGTACTTC. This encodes CASSQYRLQETQYF.

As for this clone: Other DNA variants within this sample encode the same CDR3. DNA for the CDR3: TGTGCCAGCAGCGTAGCCGGGACAGGGGTATACGAGCAGTACTTC. Encoded protein: CASSVAGTGVYEQYF. The chain has TRBV9 and TRBJ2-7, with TRBD1 identical over 10 bases. V shed 0 bases and J 4 bases; nucleotides not matched to a gene: 4. CDR1 is SGDLS and CDR2 is YYNGEE in the germline V gene. CDR3 size: 15 residues.

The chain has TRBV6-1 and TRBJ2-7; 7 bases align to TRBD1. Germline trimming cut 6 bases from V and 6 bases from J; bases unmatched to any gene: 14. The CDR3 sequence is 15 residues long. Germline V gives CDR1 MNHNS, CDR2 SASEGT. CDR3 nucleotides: TGTGCCAGCAGAACAAAGGGGACAGATCTAGTCGAGCAGTACTTC. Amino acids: CASRTKGTDLVEQYF.

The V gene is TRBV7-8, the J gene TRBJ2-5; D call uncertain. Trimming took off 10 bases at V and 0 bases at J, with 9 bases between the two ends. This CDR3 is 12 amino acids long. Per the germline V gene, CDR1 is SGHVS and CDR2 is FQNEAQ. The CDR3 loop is CATGLDQETQYF. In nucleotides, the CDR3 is TGTGCCACCGGGTTGGACCAAGAGACCCAGTACTTC.

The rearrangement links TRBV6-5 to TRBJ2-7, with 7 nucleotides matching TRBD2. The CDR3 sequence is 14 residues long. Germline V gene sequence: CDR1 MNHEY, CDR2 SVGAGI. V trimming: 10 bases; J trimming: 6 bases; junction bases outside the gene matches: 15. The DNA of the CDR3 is TGTGCCACCCATGCTGGGAGGGCCTTGGGCGAGCAGTACTTC. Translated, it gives CATHAGRALGEQYF.